This T cell receptor beta chain was found in a study of OX40 agonist ivuxolimab in advanced cancers. Study-wide background: Partial responses were observed in three patients, of whom one had hepatocellular carcinoma and two had cutaneous melanoma.

This CDR3 comprises 15 residues. Germline values: CDR1 SGHRS, CDR2 YFSETQ. V shed 2 bases and J 4 bases; nucleotides not matched to a gene: 3. Sequencing was performed with immunoSEQ multiplex PCR; in TCRdb, only in-frame clones are kept and a portion is missing. The data contain about 58,000 clones, under 90% of them singletons. This specimen was CD4+ or CD8+ T cells sorted from blood, taken in a trial of the OX40 agonist ivuxolimab. The chain has TRBV5-1 and TRBJ2-2; TRBD1 matches 9 bases. The clonotype was recovered from an adult with an advanced solid tumor such as melanoma, head and neck, liver or kidney cancer. CDR3 in amino acids: CASSFGDRATGELFF. CDR3 DNA sequence: TGCGCCAGCAGCTTTGGGGACAGGGCCACCGGGGAGCTGTTTTTT.